A single sample gave rise to the 7 T cell receptor beta chains below, sequenced in a study of OX40 agonist ivuxolimab in advanced cancers. TCRdb keeps only in-frame clones here, not all; method: immunoSEQ multiplex PCR. The sample includes 30,000 to 40,000 clones, roughly nine tenths of them seen just once. Here the sequenced sample was CD4+ or CD8+ T cells sorted from blood, taken in a trial of the OX40 agonist ivuxolimab. The source of these receptors is an adult with an advanced solid tumor such as melanoma, head and neck, liver or kidney cancer.

The chain is built from TRBV5-8 and TRBJ1-2, with 7 bases lining up with TRBD1. Germline lookup yields CDR1 SGHTS and CDR2 YDEGEE. V shed 2 bases, J shed 13 bases, and the junction held 8 bases outside the gene matches. This CDR3 region has 12 residues. CDR3 sequence: CASSFVDRVGTF. CDR3 DNA sequence: TGTGCCAGCAGCTTTGTCGACAGGGTTGGCACCTTC.

V is TRBV2 and J is TRBJ2-1; perhaps TRBD1 as D (6 bases). Germline loops: CDR1 SNHLY, CDR2 FYNNEI. Trimming cost V 4 bases and J 10 bases, with 23 bases left between them. The CDR3 sequence is 16 residues long. In DNA, the CDR3 is TGTGCCAGCAGTGGGACAGATCTGGGCGATCCAACGGAGCAGTTCTTC. Translation gives CASSGTDLGDPTEQFF. Full variable domain (rest looked up from reference TRBV2 and TRBJ2-1): EPEVTQTPSHQVTQMGQEVILRCVPISNHLYFYWYRQILGQKVEFLVSFYNNEISEKSEIFDDQFSVERPDGSNFTLKIRSTKLEDSAMYFCASSGTDLGDPTEQFFGPGTRLTVL.

This clone has ten or more counts. The chain has TRBV29-1 and TRBJ2-1; a possible D gene is TRBD2 (5 bases). Per germline, CDR1 SQVTM and CDR2 ANQGSEA. The V gene lost 7 bases and the J gene lost 0 bases, with 13 bases spanning the gap. The CDR3 is made up of 14 amino acids. DNA of the CDR3: TGCAGCGAAAGAAGTGGGAGCTCCTACAATGAGCAGTTCTTC. Its translation: CSERSGSSYNEQFF.

The chain combines TRBV19 with TRBJ1-1; possible D gene TRBD1, 6 bases. The CDR3 is 13 amino acids. Trimming removed 6 bases at V and 1 base at J, with 9 bases between. Germline-derived CDR1 and CDR2 are LNHDA and SQIVND (reference sequence). The CDR3 region has the DNA TGTGCCAGTAGGTGGACAGCGAACACTGAAGCTTTCTTT. Protein sequence: CASRWTANTEAFF.

The chain is built from TRBV2 and TRBJ2-1; 7 bases match TRBD2. The germline V gene encodes CDR1 SNHLY and CDR2 FYNNEI. This CDR3 has 15 amino acids. The ends lost 6 bases at V and 8 bases at J; junction bases unmatched: 13. CDR3 in amino acids: CASSILGEGPDEQFF. The CDR3 bases are TGTGCCAGCAGCATATTGGGGGAGGGCCCAGATGAGCAGTTCTTC.

This chain connects TRBV28 to TRBJ1-5, with TRBD1 matching over 8 bases. CDR1 and CDR2 (germline): MDHEN, SYDVKM. CDR3 length: 17 amino acids. V shed 4 bases, J shed 0 bases, and the junction held 8 bases outside the gene matches. The CDR3 nucleotides read TGTGCCAGCAGTTCCGGACAGGGAGACTTTAGCAATCAGCCCCAGCATTTT. Protein: CASSSGQGDFSNQPQHF.

This chain connects TRBV28 to TRBJ1-1; D uncertain. CDR3 length: 14 amino acids. The V end was cut by 3 bases, the J end by 1 base, with 9 bases between. Germline V gene lookup returns CDR1 MDHEN and CDR2 SYDVKM. The CDR3 loop is CASSFGETNTEAFF. Here the CDR3 DNA reads TGTGCCAGCAGTTTCGGGGAAACGAACACTGAAGCTTTCTTT.